This T cell receptor beta chain was found in a study of early T cells in non-severe SARS-CoV-2 infection. Study context: Chains were unpaired, as sequencing was done on bulk RNA from unsorted whole blood.

This clonotype was seen many times. Each CDR3 protein gets one entry after TCRdb re-called the 5' RACE reads with MiXCR. The sample has 75,000 to 90,000 distinct CDR3 sequences, over 9.5% seen once. The starting material was whole blood, obtained at baseline. This receptor was taken from an adult who was a healthcare worker with PCR-confirmed SARS-CoV-2 infection or an uninfected control (not recorded which).

The CDR3 spells CSARDQTRQTQQYF. The DNA for the CDR3 is TGCAGTGCTAGAGATCAGACTAGGCAAACTCAGCAGTACTTC. The rearrangement joins TRBV20-1 to TRBJ2-7, with TRBD2 as a possible D gene (6 bases). V lost 0 bases and J 8 bases, leaving 17 bases between the germline ends. The CDR3 contains 14 residues. Germline V gene lookup returns CDR1 DFQATT and CDR2 SNEGSKA (reference sequence).